Below are 20 T cell receptor beta chains sequenced from a single sample in a study of blood T cell repertoires in COVID-19. The protocol was immunoSEQ multiplex PCR, while the TCRdb copy is restricted to in-frame clones and leaves out a portion. The table shows a few hundred thousand clones, with approximately 84% occurring only once. The sample consisted of peripheral blood. The receptors were gathered from a woman between 25 and 40 years old who had recovered from COVID-19.

This rearrangement joins TRBV19 to TRBJ1-6; 9 bases are shared with TRBD1. After removal of 5 bases from V and 9 bases from J, the junction contained 14 bases not matched to a gene. Germline V lookup: CDR1 LNHDA, CDR2 SQIVND (reference sequence). This CDR3 comprises 17 residues. The DNA of the CDR3 is TGTGCCAGTAGTTACTCCCGGGACAGGGCAGGAAGTTCACCCCTCCACTTT. It yields the protein CASSYSRDRAGSSPLHF.

This clone was picked up a small number of times. The rearrangement links TRBV19 to TRBJ1-3; TRBD1 is a possible D gene (6 bases). This CDR3 region has 16 residues. The V end lost 5 bases, the J end lost 0 bases, and 14 bases lay between the germline ends. Germline V gene data show CDR1 as LNHDA and CDR2 as SQIVND (reference sequence). CDR3 DNA: TGTGCCAGTAGTTCGTGGGACATCAACTCTGGAAACACCATATATTTT. Amino acids: CASSSWDINSGNTIYF. The entire variable domain, with the rest obtained from reference TRBV19 and TRBJ1-3, is as follows: DGGITQSPKYLFRKEGQNVTLSCEQNLNHDAMYWYRQDPGQGLRLIYYSQIVNDFQKGDIAEGYSVSREKKESFPLTVTSAQKNPTAFYLCASSSWDINSGNTIYFGEGSWLTVV.

This clone was observed a single time. The genes are TRBV29-1 and TRBJ2-7, with TRBD2 matching over 11 bases. The CDR3 loop spans 13 amino acids. Germline assignment: CDR1 SQVTM and CDR2 ANQGSEA. V was pared by 8 bases and J by 0 bases, with 3 bases of the junction left unmatched. CDR3 sequence (DNA): TGCAGCTCAACTAGCGGGAGCTCCTACGAGCAGTACTTC. Its protein product is CSSTSGSSYEQYF.

The chain has TRBV9 and TRBJ2-5; TRBD1 agrees at 10 bases. Germline CDR1 reads SGDLS; CDR2 reads YYNGEE. The CDR3 loop spans 15 amino acids. J was trimmed by 2 bases and V by 4 bases; bases with no gene match: 5. The CDR3 here is CASSPWTGGQETQYF. CDR3 in DNA: TGTGCCAGCAGCCCTTGGACAGGGGGACAAGAGACCCAGTACTTC.

The chain has TRBV9 and TRBJ2-7; D might be TRBD2 (5 bases). The V gene's germline CDR1 is SGDLS and CDR2 YYNGEE. V gave up 4 bases and J gave up 2 bases, with 13 bases separating them. CDR3 length: 14 amino acids. In DNA, the CDR3 is TGTGCCAGCAGCCCCGGACTGCCTACCTACGAGCAGTACTTC. Translating it yields CASSPGLPTYEQYF.

The chain carries TRBV30 and TRBJ2-7, with a possible D match to TRBD1 (6 bases). CDR3 length: 12 amino acids. Germline V gene data show CDR1 as GTSNPN and CDR2 as SVGIG (reference sequence). Trimming cost V 4 bases and J 5 bases, with 12 bases left between them. This CDR3 reads CAWTGRGNEQYF. The CDR3 coding sequence is TGTGCCTGGACGGGCAGGGGCAACGAGCAGTACTTC.

The rearrangement joins TRBV5-4 to TRBJ2-7; D perhaps matches TRBD2 (5 bases). The V end lost 3 bases, the J end lost 7 bases, and 20 bases lay between the germline ends. This CDR3 contains 15 residues. Germline loops: CDR1 SGHNT, CDR2 YYREEE (reference sequence). CDR3 in amino acids: CASSSLVSSTWEQYF. For the CDR3, the DNA is TGTGCCAGCAGCTCACTAGTCTCATCTACGTGGGAGCAGTACTTC.

V is TRBV6-5 and J is TRBJ2-5; 7 bases are shared with TRBD1. Trimming took 5 bases from V and 2 from J; bases not matched to a gene: 5. The length of the CDR3 is 14 residues. The germline V gene encodes CDR1 MNHEY and CDR2 SVGAGI. The CDR3 DNA is TGTGCCAGCAGTCGTCGGACAGGTCAAGAGACCCAGTACTTC. Translation gives CASSRRTGQETQYF.

The chain joins TRBV5-1 to TRBJ2-2; D may be TRBD2 (6 bases). The germline V gene has CDR1 SGHRS and CDR2 YFSETQ. Trimming took 4 bases from V and 5 from J, leaving 15 bases between them. The CDR3 length is 15 residues. The chain's CDR3 is CASSTRASVTGELFF. The CDR3 coding sequence is TGCGCCAGCAGCACAAGGGCTAGCGTAACCGGGGAGCTGTTTTTT.

This clone occurred many times. The chain is built from TRBV10-3 and TRBJ2-5, with TRBD2 identical over 8 bases. CDR1 ENHRY and CDR2 SYGVKD come from the germline V gene. V lost 0 bases and J lost 2; bases outside the gene matches: 2. CDR3 length: 15 residues. CDR3 DNA: TGTGCCATCAGTGAGTCCGGGGGGGTGCAAGAGACCCAGTACTTC. Protein product: CAISESGGVQETQYF.

The genes are TRBV7-3 and TRBJ2-1, with 8 bases identical to TRBD2. Germline lookup yields CDR1 SGHTA and CDR2 FQGTGA. The CDR3 extends over 15 amino acids. With V trimmed by 4 bases and J by 6 bases, 8 bases remained unmatched. CDR3 region: CASSSRGGRGNEQFF. CDR3 DNA sequence: TGTGCCAGCAGCTCCCGGGGGGGCCGAGGCAATGAGCAGTTCTTC.

The chain carries TRBV11-2 and TRBJ2-7; 9 positions match TRBD2. Germline V lookup: CDR1 SGHAT, CDR2 FQNNGV. This CDR3 comprises 15 residues. J lost 6 bases, V lost 7 bases, and 13 bases had no gene match. CDR3 residues: CASTMRGSGRSEQYF. CDR3 DNA sequence: TGTGCCAGCACCATGAGGGGTAGCGGGAGAAGCGAGCAGTACTTC.

The V gene is TRBV27, the J gene TRBJ2-7, with 8 bases identical to TRBD2. The CDR3 length is 13 residues. With V trimmed by 6 bases and J by 3 bases, 4 bases remained unmatched. From germline, CDR1 is MNHEY and CDR2 SMNVEV (reference sequence). In DNA, the CDR3 is TGTGCCAGCAGCGCAGCGGGAGTCTACGAGCAGTACTTC. Residues: CASSAAGVYEQYF.

The rearrangement links TRBV29-1 to TRBJ1-1, with D maybe TRBD1 (6 bases). Germline CDR1 and CDR2: SQVTM and ANQGSEA. The V and J ends lost 7 bases and 3 bases respectively, with 12 bases between them. The CDR3 covers 12 residues. CDR3 amino acids: CSAAGEYTEAFF. DNA for the CDR3: TGCAGCGCCGCAGGGGAGTACACTGAAGCTTTCTTT.

The chain has TRBV18 and TRBJ1-1, with no clear D. V was trimmed by 6 bases and J by 0 bases, leaving 8 bases between them. This CDR3 contains 13 residues. CDR1 is KGHSH, CDR2 LQKENI, per germline. CDR3 in amino acids: CASSYGVNTEAFF. The CDR3 nucleotides are TGTGCCAGCTCTTATGGAGTGAACACTGAAGCTTTCTTT.

The chain combines TRBV5-1 with TRBJ2-3; the match to TRBD2 covers 7 bases. The CDR3 is 16 residues long. In germline, CDR1 is SGHRS, CDR2 YFSETQ. V lost 0 bases and J lost 0; bases outside the gene matches: 4. CDR3 coding DNA: TGCGCCAGCAGCTTGGGTCCTAGCGGTAGCACAGATACGCAGTATTTT. Translated: CASSLGPSGSTDTQYF.

This chain connects TRBV6-1 to TRBJ1-2; D may be TRBD1 (6 bases). Deletions cut 3 bases from V and 9 bases from J, with 26 bases between. CDR1 MNHNS and CDR2 SASEGT come from the germline V gene. The CDR3 has 17 residues. CDR3 DNA: TGTGCCAGCAGTGACTTTCGTGATTTCTTGGGGGCAGCAAGCTACACCTTC. This translates into CASSDFRDFLGAASYTF.

This clone has more than one count but fewer than ten. This rearrangement joins TRBV27 to TRBJ1-3; maybe TRBD1 (5 bases). V was pared by 8 bases and J by 4 bases, with 15 bases between. The length of the CDR3 is 14 residues. CDR1 is MNHEY, CDR2 SMNVEV, per germline (reference sequence). The CDR3: CASYGGGMGNTIYF. The CDR3 region has the DNA TGTGCCAGCTACGGCGGGGGTATGGGAAACACCATATATTTT.

The chain links TRBV3-1 (or the pseudogene TRBV3-2) to TRBJ2-1, with a weak D call TRBD2 (6 bases). V lost 4 bases and J 8 bases, leaving 18 bases between the germline ends. The CDR3 consists of 15 residues. Germline-derived CDR1 and CDR2 are LGHDT and YNNKEL (reference sequence). CDR3 sequence: CASSLAGSETDEQFF. CDR3 nucleotides: TGTGCCAGCAGCCTCGCCGGGAGCGAGACCGATGAGCAGTTCTTC.

The CDR3 is CASRIPGGRGAFF. The CDR3 DNA sequence: TGTGCCAGCAGGATCCCAGGGGGGCGAGGAGCTTTCTTT. V usage is TRBV7-3 and J usage is TRBJ1-1; 7 nucleotides line up with TRBD1. V was pared by 6 bases and J by 10 bases, with 11 bases of the junction left unmatched. Germline V lookup: CDR1 SGHTA, CDR2 FQGTGA. The CDR3 covers 13 residues. Supplemented by reference TRBV7-3 and TRBJ1-1, the full variable domain reads GAGVSQTPSNKVTEKGKYVELRCDPISGHTALYWYRQSLGQGPEFLIYFQGTGAADDSGLPNDRFFAVRPEGSVSTLKIQRTERGDSAVYLCASRIPGGRGAFFGQGTRLTVV.